This is a list of T cell receptor beta chains from one sample in a study of blood T cell repertoires in COVID-19. Data came from immunoSEQ multiplex PCR; TCRdb stores just in-frame clones and leaves some out. Among 250,000 or so clones, approximately 84% were seen once, and the ten largest hold less than 4.5%. Sequencing was carried out using peripheral blood. Receptor source: a man aged 50-60 years with acute or convalescent COVID-19. The CDR3 runs from the conserved cysteine through the conserved F or W. The D gene is left open where the match is weak. For some rows the clone size is stated as once, few or many, or as a class when expanded; others skip it.

V,J,size,D,DNA,CDR3
TRBV9,TRBJ2-5,.,.,TGTGCCAGCAGCCGACACCAGGCGCGGGAAGAGACCCAGTACTTC,CASSRHQAREETQYF
TRBV18,TRBJ1-4,.,TRBD1,TGTGCCAGCTCACTCCCCGGGACAGGGGTTGAAAAACTGTTTTTT,CASSLPGTGVEKLFF
TRBV7-9,TRBJ2-1,.,.,TGTGCCAGCAGGCCCCCTAGCGAATCCTACAATGAGCAGTTCTTC,CASRPPSESYNEQFF
TRBV7-8,TRBJ2-7,.,.,TGTGCCAGCAGCTTAGTCGGGGGGCTGAGCTCCTACGAGCAGTACTTC,CASSLVGGLSSYEQYF
TRBV9,TRBJ2-3,.,.,TGTGCCAGCAGCGGAGGACTTATTAGCACAGATACGCAGTATTTT,CASSGGLISTDTQYF
TRBV5-6,TRBJ2-2,.,TRBD1,TGTGCCAGCGCCCGGGACAGTACCGGGGAGCTGTTTTTT,CASARDSTGELFF
TRBV2,TRBJ2-3,.,TRBD1,TGTGCCAGCACTCTGGGACAGCCAGATACGCAGTATTTT,CASTLGQPDTQYF
TRBV19,TRBJ1-1,.,.,TGTGCCAGTAGTACCAACAACAGGGCCAACACTGAAGCTTTCTTT,CASSTNNRANTEAFF
TRBV5-1,TRBJ2-1,.,TRBD2,TGCGCCAGCAGCGCGGGGACTAGCAATGAGCAGTTCTTC,CASSAGTSNEQFF
TRBV29-1,TRBJ2-5,few,TRBD2,TGCAGCGTTCCAAGCGGGGGTGATCAAGAGACCCAGTACTTC,CSVPSGGDQETQYF
TRBV7-3,TRBJ2-5,once,.,TGTGCCAGCAGCTTAAGGGGCGAAGAGACCCGGTACTTC,CASSLRGEETRYF
TRBV29-1,TRBJ2-1,.,.,TGCAGCGTTGAAGATACCAGCTCCTACAATGAGCAGTTCTTC,CSVEDTSSYNEQFF
TRBV7-8,TRBJ2-7,.,TRBD2,TGTGCCAGCAGCTCCTGGACTAGCGGGGGCTCCTACGAGCAGTACTTC,CASSSWTSGGSYEQYF
TRBV5-1,TRBJ2-1,.,.,TGCGCCAGCAGCTTCACCGGGGGCGGGGGATACAATGAGCAGTTCTTC,CASSFTGGGGYNEQFF
TRBV11-2,TRBJ1-1,.,.,TGTGCCAGCAGCCCAAGGGTCGGGGACACTGAAGCTTTCTTT,CASSPRVGDTEAFF